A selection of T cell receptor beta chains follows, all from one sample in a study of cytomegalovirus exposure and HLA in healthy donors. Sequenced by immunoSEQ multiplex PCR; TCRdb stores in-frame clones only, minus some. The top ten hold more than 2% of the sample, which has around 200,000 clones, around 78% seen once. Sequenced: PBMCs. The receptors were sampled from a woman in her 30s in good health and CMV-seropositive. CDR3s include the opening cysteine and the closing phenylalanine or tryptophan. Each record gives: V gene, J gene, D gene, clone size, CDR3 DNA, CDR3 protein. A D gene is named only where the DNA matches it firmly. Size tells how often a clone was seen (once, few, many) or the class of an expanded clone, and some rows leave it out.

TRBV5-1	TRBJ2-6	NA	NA	TGCGCCAGCAGCTCAACAGGGAACGGGGCCAACGTCCTGACTTTC	CASSSTGNGANVLTF
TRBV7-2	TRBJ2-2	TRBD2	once	TGTGCCAGCAGTCCTGGACTAGCGGGGAACACCGGGGAGCTGTTTTTT	CASSPGLAGNTGELFF
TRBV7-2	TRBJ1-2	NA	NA	TGTGCCAGCAGCTTAGAGGTGCCGACAGGCTTGAACTATGGCTACACCTTC	CASSLEVPTGLNYGYTF
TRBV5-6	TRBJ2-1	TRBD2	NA	TGTGCCAGCAGCCCACTAGCGGCCTCCTACAATGAGCAGTTCTTC	CASSPLAASYNEQFF
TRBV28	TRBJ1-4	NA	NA	TGTGCCAGCAGAACCCGGGACTTCATTGAAAAACTGTTTTTT	CASRTRDFIEKLFF
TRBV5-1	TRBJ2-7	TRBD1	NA	TGCGCCAGCAGCCAGAACCCAGGGACAGGGGCTGGCGAGCAGTACTTC	CASSQNPGTGAGEQYF
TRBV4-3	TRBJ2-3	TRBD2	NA	TGCGCCAGCAGCCAAGGGGGACTAGGGGTAGATACGCAGTATTTT	CASSQGGLGVDTQYF
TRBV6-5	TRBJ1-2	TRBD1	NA	TGTGCCAGCAGCCTAGGACAGGGGAACTATGGCTACACCTTC	CASSLGQGNYGYTF
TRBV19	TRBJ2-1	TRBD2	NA	TGTGCCAGTAACTCCGGGACTAGCGGAGGCAATGAGCAGTTCTTC	CASNSGTSGGNEQFF
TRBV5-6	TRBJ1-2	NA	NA	TGTGCCAGCAGCTTGGGCACGGGGTATGGCTACACCTTC	CASSLGTGYGYTF
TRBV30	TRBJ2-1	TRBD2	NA	TGTGCCTGGAGTGTCTCCAGGCGCTATGGCGGGGGGTCGTCGGAGGACAATGAGCAGTTCTTC	CAWSVSRRYGGGSSEDNEQFF
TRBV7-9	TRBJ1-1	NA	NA	TGTGCCAGCAGCCCTGAACTGACTCTGAACACTGAAGCTTTCTTT	CASSPELTLNTEAFF
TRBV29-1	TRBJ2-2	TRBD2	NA	TGCAGCGCCCGTATTGGGGGACTAGCGTCCGGGGAGCTGTTTTTT	CSARIGGLASGELFF
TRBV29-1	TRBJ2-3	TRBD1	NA	TGCAGCGTGAACCTCCGGGACAGGGACCTCACAGATACGCAGTATTTT	CSVNLRDRDLTDTQYF
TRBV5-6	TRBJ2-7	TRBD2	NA	TGTGCCAGCAGACCGACGGGGGGAAGCTACGAGCAGTACTTC	CASRPTGGSYEQYF
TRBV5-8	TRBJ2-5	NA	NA	TGTGCCAGCAGCGACCCGACAAGACAAGAGACCCAGTACTTC	CASSDPTRQETQYF
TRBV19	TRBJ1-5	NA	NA	TGTGCCAGTAGTATTTGGACCGGGGGGCCTCAGCCCCAGCATTTT	CASSIWTGGPQPQHF
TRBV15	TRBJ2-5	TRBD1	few	TGTGCCACCAGCAGAGATCGGGGGACAGGGACGTACTTC	CATSRDRGTGTYF
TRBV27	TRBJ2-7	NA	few	TGTGCCAGCAGTCCCAACCCACAGGGTGTAGACGAGCAGTACTTC	CASSPNPQGVDEQYF
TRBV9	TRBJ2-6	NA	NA	TGTGCCAGCAGTACTCACAGGGCTGCCAACGTCCTGACTTTC	CASSTHRAANVLTF
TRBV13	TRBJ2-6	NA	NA	TGTGCCAGCAGCTTTCAGGTCTCTGGGGCCAACGTCCTGACTTTC	CASSFQVSGANVLTF
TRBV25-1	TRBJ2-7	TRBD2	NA	TGTGCCAGCAGTCTATCGCAGTTTTCGGCGGGAGGGCCTTACGAGCAGTACTTC	CASSLSQFSAGGPYEQYF
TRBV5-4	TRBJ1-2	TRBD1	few	TGTGCCAGCAGCTTGGAGCCGATGACAGGGCGGGATGGCTACACCTTC	CASSLEPMTGRDGYTF
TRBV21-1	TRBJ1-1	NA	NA	TGTGCCAGCAGGCTCCCAAGAGACACTGAAGCTTTCTTT	CASRLPRDTEAFF
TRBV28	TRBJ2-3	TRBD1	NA	TGTGCCAGCAGTTTGCCAGGGGGCGCAGATACGCAGTATTTT	CASSLPGGADTQYF
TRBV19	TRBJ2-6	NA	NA	TGTGCCAGTAGTATAAACAGTGGGCCTTCTGGGGCCAACGTCCTGACTTTC	CASSINSGPSGANVLTF
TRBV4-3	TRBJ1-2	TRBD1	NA	TGCGCCAGCAGCCAAGTTGAGGGGACAGGGGGTCGCATCTATGGCTACACCTTC	CASSQVEGTGGRIYGYTF
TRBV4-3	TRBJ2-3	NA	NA	TGCGCCAGCAGCCAAGACGCCGGGGGGCTCCTAACAGGGGATACGCAGTATTTT	CASSQDAGGLLTGDTQYF
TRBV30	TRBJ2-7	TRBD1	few	TGTGCCGGGGGACAGGGTACGTACGAGCAGTACTTC	CAGGQGTYEQYF
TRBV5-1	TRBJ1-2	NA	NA	TGCGCCAGCAGCTTCGGGACAAAGGGCTATGGCTACACCTTC	CASSFGTKGYGYTF
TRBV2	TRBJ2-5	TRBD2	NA	TGTGCCAGCAGCGATCGGACTAGCGATGAGACCCAGTACTTC	CASSDRTSDETQYF
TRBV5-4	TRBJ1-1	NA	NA	TGTGCCAGCAGCTTGGATTCGGGGGGCACTGAAGCTTTCTTT	CASSLDSGGTEAFF
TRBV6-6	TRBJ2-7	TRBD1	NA	TGTGCCAGCAGGTCCGGGACAGGGAGCTACGAGCAGTACTTC	CASRSGTGSYEQYF
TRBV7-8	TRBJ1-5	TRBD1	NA	TGTGCCAGCAGCGAGAAAACAGGGGGACAGCCCCAGCATTTT	CASSEKTGGQPQHF
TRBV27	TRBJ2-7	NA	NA	TGTGCCAGCAGCTACCTCGGAGTGAGCTCCTACGAGCAGTACTTC	CASSYLGVSSYEQYF
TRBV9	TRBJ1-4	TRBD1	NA	TGTGCCAGCAGCCCCCGGGACAGGGTTAATGAAAAACTGTTTTTT	CASSPRDRVNEKLFF
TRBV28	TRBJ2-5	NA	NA	TGTGCCAGCAGTCTTCGACGAAGACAATGGACCCAGTACTTC	CASSLRRRQWTQYF
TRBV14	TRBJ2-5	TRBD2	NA	TGTGCCAGCAGCCCCGGGGGGCAAGAGACCCAGTACTTC	CASSPGGQETQYF
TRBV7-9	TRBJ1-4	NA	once	TGTGCCAGCAGCTTGGACAGTTGGGGTGGTGAAAAACTGTTTTTT	CASSLDSWGGEKLFF